These 28 T cell receptor beta chains were sequenced from one sample in a study of blood T cell repertoires in COVID-19. Sequencing was performed with immunoSEQ multiplex PCR; in TCRdb, only in-frame clones are kept and a portion is missing. The table records approximately 75,000 clones, 65% to 90% of them present only once. The sequencing sample was made of peripheral blood. The receptors were sampled from a woman between 45 and 60 years old with acute or convalescent COVID-19.

The chain carries TRBV4-2 and TRBJ2-7; D unresolved. Germline CDR1 LGHNA, CDR2 YNFKEQ. V dropped 1 base and J dropped 3 bases, with 4 bases sitting between them. This CDR3 contains 12 residues. The CDR3 nucleotides read TGTGCCAGCAGCCAAGGACTCTACGAGCAGTACTTC. Its protein is CASSQGLYEQYF.

The J gene is TRBJ2-7, the V gene TRBV5-4; tentatively, D is TRBD2 (6 bases). Trimming stripped 2 bases from V and 0 bases from J, with 12 bases between. Germline values: CDR1 SGHNT, CDR2 YYREEE (reference sequence). The CDR3 is 15 amino acids. CDR3 coding DNA: TGTGCCAGCAGCTTAAGGACTACCAGCTCCTACGAGCAGTACTTC. Its translation: CASSLRTTSSYEQYF.

V and J are TRBV9 and TRBJ2-5; 10 nucleotides match TRBD2. This CDR3 is built from 16 residues. CDR1 is SGDLS and CDR2 is YYNGEE in the germline V gene. The trim removed 0 bases at V and 2 bases at J, leaving 4 bases unmatched. The CDR3 nucleotides read TGTGCCAGCAGCGTAGCAGCGGGAGGGTTGCAAGAGACCCAGTACTTC. Amino acids: CASSVAAGGLQETQYF. Variable domain in full (rest from reference TRBV9 and TRBJ2-5): DSGVTQTPKHLITATGQRVTLRCSPRSGDLSVYWYQQSLDQGLQFLIQYYNGEERAKGNILERFSAQQFPDLHSELNLSSLELGDSALYFCASSVAAGGLQETQYFGPGTRLLVL.

The chain links TRBV6-5 to TRBJ1-6, with D unclear. This CDR3 is 14 amino acids long. The germline V gene encodes CDR1 MNHEY and CDR2 SVGAGI. Trimming took off 6 bases at V and 2 bases at J, with 8 bases between the two ends. The CDR3 region is CASRSRAYNSPLHF. The CDR3, as DNA: TGTGCCAGCAGGTCTCGGGCCTATAATTCACCCCTCCACTTT.

V gene TRBV6-2 or TRBV6-3 combines with J gene TRBJ1-1; TRBD1 might be the D (6 bases). CDR1 MNHEY and CDR2 SVGEGT come from the germline V gene. The germline V and J ends were trimmed by 6 bases and 1 base, with 12 bases remaining between them. This CDR3 is 14 amino acids long. This chain's CDR3 is CASSGGHRNTEAFF. CDR3 in DNA: TGTGCCAGCAGCGGGGGACATCGGAACACTGAAGCTTTCTTT.

The chain recombines TRBV18 with TRBJ2-7; D remains ambiguous. The V gene lost 6 bases and the J gene lost 2 bases, with 17 bases spanning the gap. Germline loops: CDR1 KGHSH, CDR2 LQKENI. This CDR3 has 15 residues. In DNA, the CDR3 is TGTGCCAGCTCCCCAGAATTAGCCTCCGCCTACGAGCAGTACTTC. The encoded protein is CASSPELASAYEQYF.

The chain couples TRBV13 to TRBJ1-2, with unresolved D. The CDR3 extends over 14 amino acids. Germline CDR1 and CDR2: PRHDT and FYEKMQ (reference sequence). V was clipped by 8 bases and J by 5 bases, with 18 bases between them. The CDR3 sequence is CASLPPMRVYGYTF. The CDR3 DNA is TGTGCCAGCCTCCCCCCAATGCGGGTATATGGCTACACCTTC.

This chain links TRBV3-1 (or the pseudogene TRBV3-2) with TRBJ2-6; 7 bases agree with TRBD1. In germline, CDR1 is LGHDT, CDR2 YNNKEL (reference sequence). This CDR3 region has 18 residues. Germline trimming cut 3 bases from V and 1 base from J; bases unmatched to any gene: 9. The DNA for the CDR3 is TGTGCCAGCAGCCATGCACAGGGGATAGGATCTGGGGCCAACGTCCTGACTTTC. Protein: CASSHAQGIGSGANVLTF.

The rearrangement links TRBV6-5 to TRBJ2-2, with D hard to call. The CDR3 runs 13 residues. Germline V gene data show CDR1 as MNHEY and CDR2 as SVGAGI. Trimming stripped 2 bases from V and 5 bases from J, with 6 bases between. The CDR3 coding sequence is TGTGCCAGCAGTTACGAGGTTACCGGGGAGCTGTTTTTT. Encoded protein: CASSYEVTGELFF.

The chain couples TRBV5-4 to TRBJ2-7; 7 bases align to TRBD1. Per the germline V gene, CDR1 is SGHNT and CDR2 is YYREEE (reference sequence). V shed 3 bases, J shed 3 bases, and the junction held 3 bases outside the gene matches. This CDR3 comprises 13 residues. CDR3: CASSSDRNYEQYF. The CDR3 coding sequence is TGTGCCAGCAGCTCGGACAGGAACTACGAGCAGTACTTC. Full variable domain (outside the CDR3, taken from reference TRBV5-4 and TRBJ2-7): ETGVTQSPTHLIKTRGQQVTLRCSSQSGHNTVSWYQQALGQGPQFIFQYYREEENGRGNFPPRFSGLQFPNYSSELNVNALELDDSALYLCASSSDRNYEQYFGPGTRLTVT.

V and J are TRBV29-1 and TRBJ1-1; 7 bases line up with TRBD1. CDR3 size: 11 residues. Germline CDR1 is SQVTM and CDR2 is ANQGSEA. V was pared by 7 bases and J by 5 bases, with 4 bases of the junction left unmatched. CDR3 sequence (DNA): TGCAGCGGACAGGGATATACTGAAGCTTTCTTT. Its protein is CSGQGYTEAFF.

The gene calls are TRBV7-2 and TRBJ1-2; a weak D match, TRBD1 (6 bases). Germline V gives CDR1 SGHTA, CDR2 FQGNSA. The CDR3 is made up of 13 amino acids. Trimming removed 2 bases at V and 6 bases at J, with 10 bases between. CDR3: CASSLRNRDGYTF. CDR3 DNA sequence: TGTGCCAGCAGCTTAAGGAACAGGGATGGCTACACCTTC. Based on the CDR3 plus reference TRBV7-2 and TRBJ1-2, the full variable domain is GAGVSQSPSNKVTEKGKDVELRCDPISGHTALYWYRQSLGQGLEFLIYFQGNSAPDKSGLPSDRFSAERTGGSVSTLTIQRTQQEDSAVYLCASSLRNRDGYTFGSGTRLTVV.

The rearrangement joins TRBV19 to TRBJ2-7; TRBD1 agrees at 7 bases. V was pared by 6 bases and J by 5 bases, with 4 bases of the junction left unmatched. This CDR3 comprises 12 residues. Germline V gives CDR1 LNHDA, CDR2 SQIVND (reference sequence). DNA for the CDR3: TGTGCCAGTAGGGACAGGTTGAACGAGCAGTACTTC. This translates into CASRDRLNEQYF.

The rearrangement joins TRBV5-1 to TRBJ1-2; TRBD1 agrees at 7 bases. The V and J ends lost 0 bases and 7 bases, in that order; junction bases with no gene match: 6. Germline V gene sequence: CDR1 SGHRS, CDR2 YFSETQ. CDR3 size: 14 residues. CDR3 DNA: TGCGCCAGCAGCTTGGGACAGGGTTTATTTGGCTACACCTTC. Protein: CASSLGQGLFGYTF.

This clone was observed a single time. The chain couples TRBV9 to TRBJ1-3; 7 nucleotides match TRBD1. Germline CDR1 reads SGDLS; CDR2 reads YYNGEE. The CDR3 extends over 15 amino acids. J was trimmed by 6 bases and V by 0 bases; bases with no gene match: 6. Here the CDR3 reads CASSVGHRGKNTIYF. CDR3 nucleotides: TGTGCCAGCAGCGTAGGGCACAGGGGAAAAAACACCATATATTTT.

This rearrangement joins TRBV2 to TRBJ2-3; D unresolved. This CDR3 is built from 15 residues. CDR1 and CDR2 (germline): SNHLY, FYNNEI. V lost 4 bases to trimming and J lost 0 bases, with 11 bases between them. The CDR3 nucleotides read TGTGCCAGCAGTGTTCGGTTAGTTAGCACAGATACGCAGTATTTT. This encodes CASSVRLVSTDTQYF.

The chain uses TRBV9 and TRBJ2-5; 10 nucleotides line up with TRBD2. This CDR3 is 18 amino acids long. Germline CDR1 reads SGDLS; CDR2 reads YYNGEE. V was pared by 2 bases and J by 5 bases, with 15 bases of the junction left unmatched. CDR3 residues: CASSVAPSGSLGGETQYF. For the CDR3, the DNA is TGTGCCAGCAGCGTTGCGCCTAGCGGGAGCCTGGGGGGGGAGACCCAGTACTTC.

V and J are TRBV6-5 and TRBJ1-5; possibly TRBD1 for D (6 bases). The CDR3 consists of 12 residues. The germline V and J ends were trimmed by 6 bases and 7 bases, with 10 bases remaining between them. CDR1 MNHEY and CDR2 SVGAGI come from the germline V gene. CDR3 loop: CASSDRRQPQHF. The CDR3 DNA reads as TGTGCCAGCAGCGACAGGCGCCAGCCCCAGCATTTT.

In its sample, this clone was seen once. The chain couples TRBV28 to TRBJ1-6; D ambiguous. Germline V CDR1 and CDR2: MDHEN, SYDVKM. Trimming took off 8 bases at V and 4 bases at J, with 12 bases between the two ends. This CDR3 has 14 amino acids. CDR3 amino acids: CASSPGTYNSPLHF. CDR3 bases: TGTGCCAGCTCTCCGGGAACTTATAATTCACCCCTCCACTTT.

The chain couples TRBV2 to TRBJ1-4; no clear D. The CDR3 totals 15 residues. The germline gives CDR1 SNHLY, CDR2 FYNNEI. V dropped 1 base and J dropped 8 bases, with 14 bases sitting between them. This CDR3 reads CASSEGPFSGEKLFF. The CDR3 DNA sequence: TGTGCCAGCAGTGAAGGGCCCTTCTCGGGGGAAAAACTGTTTTTT.

The chain carries TRBV20-1 and TRBJ1-5, with TRBD1 matching over 10 bases. The CDR3 totals 14 residues. Germline V gene sequence: CDR1 DFQATT, CDR2 SNEGSKA (reference sequence). V gave up 3 bases and J gave up 4 bases; unmatched junction bases: 3. This CDR3 reads CSASRTGGNQPQHF. CDR3 bases: TGCAGTGCTAGTAGGACAGGGGGTAATCAGCCCCAGCATTTT.

The chain recombines TRBV2 with TRBJ2-1; 9 bases agree with TRBD1. This CDR3 comprises 15 residues. CDR1 is SNHLY and CDR2 is FYNNEI in the germline V gene. V gave up 6 bases and J gave up 7 bases; unmatched junction bases: 10. CDR3 DNA: TGTGCCAGCAGGCCCACAGGGGGCGCAAGGAATGAGCAGTTCTTC. This codes for CASRPTGGARNEQFF.

The chain joins TRBV3-1 (or the pseudogene TRBV3-2) to TRBJ2-2; TRBD2 aligns across 7 bases. The CDR3 consists of 18 residues. V lost 1 base, J lost 10 bases, and 18 bases stayed unmatched. Germline V gene sequence: CDR1 LGHDT, CDR2 YNNKEL (reference sequence). The CDR3 here is CASSQGPSGRGCVVELFF. The CDR3 DNA is TGTGCCAGCAGCCAAGGACCCTCTGGGCGGGGGTGTGTGGTGGAGCTGTTTTTT.

The chain combines TRBV11-1 with TRBJ2-7, with 9 bases lining up with TRBD1. There are 13 residues in the CDR3. The germline CDR1 and CDR2 sequences are SGHAT and FQDESV (reference sequence). With 2 bases clipped from V and 6 bases from J, the junction kept 2 bases outside the gene matches. The CDR3 DNA reads TGTGCCAGCAGCTTAAGGACAGGGGTCGAGCAGTACTTC. Translated, it gives CASSLRTGVEQYF. Based on the CDR3 plus reference TRBV11-1 and TRBJ2-7, the full variable domain is EAEVAQSPRYKITEKSQAVAFWCDPISGHATLYWYRQILGQGPELLVQFQDESVVDDSQLPKDRFSAERLKGVDSTLKIQPAELGDSAMYLCASSLRTGVEQYFGPGTRLTVT.

A note on this clone: Compared with germline, one end of the junction differs, possibly owing to a read error. The DNA for the CDR3 is TGTGCCAGCAGCTCAGGGCAGGGGTCGGCTTTT. Translating it yields CASSSGQGSAF. V is TRBV4-2 and J is TRBJ1-1; tentatively, D is TRBD1 (6 bases). The germline V gene encodes CDR1 LGHNA and CDR2 YNFKEQ. The CDR3 covers 11 residues.

Comments on this clone: At the DNA level, this CDR3 is encoded by other sequences in the same sample as well. V and J are TRBV7-2 and TRBJ1-5, with D uncertain. Germline V gene sequence: CDR1 SGHTA, CDR2 FQGNSA. The V and J ends lost 2 bases and 2 bases respectively, with 4 bases between them. The CDR3 length is 13 residues. CDR3 sequence: CASSLRGNQPQHF. The CDR3 nucleotides are TGTGCCAGCAGCTTACGCGGCAATCAGCCCCAGCATTTT.

The rearrangement uses TRBV30 and TRBJ1-5; TRBD1 is a possible D gene (6 bases). The CDR3 loop spans 14 amino acids. The V and J ends lost 0 bases and 7 bases respectively, with 13 bases between them. Germline V gene lookup returns CDR1 GTSNPN and CDR2 SVGIG (reference sequence). In nucleotides, the CDR3 is TGTGCCTGGAGTGTAGGGCAGGGGAGACAGCCCCAGCATTTT. Translating gives CAWSVGQGRQPQHF.

J is TRBJ2-1 and V is TRBV2; 10 nucleotides line up with TRBD2. CDR3 length: 15 amino acids. Germline lookup yields CDR1 SNHLY and CDR2 FYNNEI. Trimming took 6 bases from V and 5 from J; bases not matched to a gene: 7. The CDR3 bases are TGTGCCAGCAGGCTCGGGACTAGCGACCACAATGAGCAGTTCTTC. Translation: CASRLGTSDHNEQFF.